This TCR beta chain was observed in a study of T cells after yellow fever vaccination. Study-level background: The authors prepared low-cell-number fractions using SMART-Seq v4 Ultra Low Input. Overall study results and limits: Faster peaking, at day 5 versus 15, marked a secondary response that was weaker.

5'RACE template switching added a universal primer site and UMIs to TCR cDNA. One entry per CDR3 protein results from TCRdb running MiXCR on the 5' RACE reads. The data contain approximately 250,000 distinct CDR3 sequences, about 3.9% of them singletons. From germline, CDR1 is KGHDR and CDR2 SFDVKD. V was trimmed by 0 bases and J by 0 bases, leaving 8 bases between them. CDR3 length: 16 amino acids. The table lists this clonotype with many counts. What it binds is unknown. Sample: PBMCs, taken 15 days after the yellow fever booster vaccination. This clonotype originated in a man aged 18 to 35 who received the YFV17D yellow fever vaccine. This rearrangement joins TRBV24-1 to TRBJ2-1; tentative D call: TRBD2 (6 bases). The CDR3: CATSDLGGNSYNEQFF. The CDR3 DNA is TGTGCCACCAGTGATTTGGGGGGGAACTCCTACAATGAGCAGTTCTTC.